This T cell receptor beta chain was recorded in a study of cytomegalovirus exposure and HLA in healthy donors. Broader study findings: Accurate prediction of most subjects' HLA-A and HLA-B alleles from TCR beta sequences was reported.

About this clone itself: The target antigen is unknown.

The CDR3 is 12 amino acids. In germline, CDR1 is SNHLY, CDR2 FYNNEI. With 6 bases removed from V and 6 bases from J, the gap between germline ends came to 10 bases. In the PCR, 60 Vbeta and 13 Jbeta primers were used. The protocol was immunoSEQ multiplex PCR, while the TCRdb copy is restricted to in-frame clones and leaves out a portion. The table lists 90,000 to 130,000 clones, about four fifths of them singletons. The sequenced sample consisted of PBMCs. V is TRBV2 and J is TRBJ2-3, with D possibly being TRBD2 (5 bases). This receptor was obtained from a man between 25 and 39 years old in good health and CMV-seropositive. CDR3 nucleotide sequence: TGTGCCAGCAGGGTCCGGAGGGATACGCAGTATTTT. Amino acids: CASRVRRDTQYF.